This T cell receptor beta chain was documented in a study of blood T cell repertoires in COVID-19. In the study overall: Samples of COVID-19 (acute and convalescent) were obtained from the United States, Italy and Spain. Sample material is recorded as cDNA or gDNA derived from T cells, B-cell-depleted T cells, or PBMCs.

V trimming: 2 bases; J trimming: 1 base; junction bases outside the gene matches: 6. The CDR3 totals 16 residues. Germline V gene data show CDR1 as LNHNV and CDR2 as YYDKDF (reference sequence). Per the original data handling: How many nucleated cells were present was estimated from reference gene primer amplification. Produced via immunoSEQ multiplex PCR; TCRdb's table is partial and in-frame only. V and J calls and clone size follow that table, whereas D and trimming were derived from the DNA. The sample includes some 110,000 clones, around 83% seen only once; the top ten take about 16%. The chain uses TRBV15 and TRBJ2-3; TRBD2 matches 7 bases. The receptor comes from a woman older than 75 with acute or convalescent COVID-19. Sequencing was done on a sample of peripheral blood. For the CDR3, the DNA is TGTGCCACCAGCAGAATGCGGGAGTTTGGCACAGATACGCAGTATTTT. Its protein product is CATSRMREFGTDTQYF.